This T cell receptor beta chain was sequenced during a study of T-cell reconstitution after alpha-beta-depleted transplantation in children. Study-wide findings and caveats: As was reported, about two months after transplant, alpha-beta T cells came from several hundred expanded graft clones. A year had passed since transplant, and T-cell counts and diversity by then came mostly from newly produced T cells.

Preparing the TCRbeta library involved the use of unique molecular identifiers. One entry per CDR3 protein results from TCRdb running MiXCR on the PCR reads. This table holds about 980,000 distinct CDR3 sequences, about 26% found once. The CDR3 runs 15 residues. This clonotype was seen more than once but under ten times. Its antigen remains unknown. One end of the junction is discordant with germline, which a read error may explain. The J gene is TRBJ2-4, the V gene TRBV12-3 or TRBV12-4; D is undetermined. The sequence was obtained from a boy less than two years old who had a stem cell transplant for SCID, so the T cells may come from the graft donor. The starting material was PBMCs, mostly from graft donor cells, obtained 360 days after TCRalphabeta/CD19-depleted stem cell transplant. The CDR3 DNA follows: TGTGCCAGCAGCTTAGACGGTTTAGCCAAAAACATTCAGTACTTC. This sequence encodes CASSLDGLAKNIQYF.